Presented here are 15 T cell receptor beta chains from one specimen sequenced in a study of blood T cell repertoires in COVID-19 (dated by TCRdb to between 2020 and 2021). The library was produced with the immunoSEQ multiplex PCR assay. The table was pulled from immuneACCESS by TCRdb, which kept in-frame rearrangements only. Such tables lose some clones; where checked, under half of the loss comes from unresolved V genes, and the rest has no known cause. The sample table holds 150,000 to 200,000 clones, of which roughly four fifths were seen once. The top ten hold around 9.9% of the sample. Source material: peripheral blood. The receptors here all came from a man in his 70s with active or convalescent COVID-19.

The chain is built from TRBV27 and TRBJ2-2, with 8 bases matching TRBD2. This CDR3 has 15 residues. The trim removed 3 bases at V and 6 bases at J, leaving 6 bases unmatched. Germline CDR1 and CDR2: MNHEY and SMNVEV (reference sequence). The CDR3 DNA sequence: TGTGCCAGCAGTTTGTGGCGGGGGGAGTCCGGGGAGCTGTTTTTT. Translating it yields CASSLWRGESGELFF.

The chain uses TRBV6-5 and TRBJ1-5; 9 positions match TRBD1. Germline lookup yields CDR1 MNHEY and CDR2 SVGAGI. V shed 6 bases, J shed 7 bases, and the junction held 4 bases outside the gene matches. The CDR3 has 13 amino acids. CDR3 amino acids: CASSDRGLQPQHF. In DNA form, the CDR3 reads TGTGCCAGCAGCGACAGGGGGTTGCAGCCCCAGCATTTT.

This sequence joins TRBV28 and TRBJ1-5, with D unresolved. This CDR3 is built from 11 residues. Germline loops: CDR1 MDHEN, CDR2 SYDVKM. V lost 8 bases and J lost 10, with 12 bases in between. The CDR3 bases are TGTGCCAGCGCCGGTCTGAACCCCCAGCATTTT. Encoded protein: CASAGLNPQHF.

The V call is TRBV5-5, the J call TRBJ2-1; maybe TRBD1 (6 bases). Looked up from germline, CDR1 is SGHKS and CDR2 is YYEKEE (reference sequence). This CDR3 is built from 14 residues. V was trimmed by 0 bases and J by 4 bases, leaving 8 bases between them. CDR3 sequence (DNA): TGTGCCAGCAGCTTGGTGGGACAATACAATGAGCAGTTCTTC. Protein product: CASSLVGQYNEQFF.

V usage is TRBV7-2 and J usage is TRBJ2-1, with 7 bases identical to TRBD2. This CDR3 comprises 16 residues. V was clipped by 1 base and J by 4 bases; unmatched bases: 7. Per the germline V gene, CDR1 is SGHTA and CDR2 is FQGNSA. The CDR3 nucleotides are TGTGCCAGCAGCTTAGGAGCAGCGGGACCGTACAATGAGCAGTTCTTC. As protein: CASSLGAAGPYNEQFF.

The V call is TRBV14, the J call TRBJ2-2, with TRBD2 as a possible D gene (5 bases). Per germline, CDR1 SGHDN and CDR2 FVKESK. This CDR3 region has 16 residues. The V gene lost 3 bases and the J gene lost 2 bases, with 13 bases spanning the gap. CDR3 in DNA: TGTGCCAGCAGCCAGTGGACGGGGATCAACACCGGGGAGCTGTTTTTT. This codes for CASSQWTGINTGELFF. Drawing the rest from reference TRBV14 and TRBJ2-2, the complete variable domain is EAGVTQFPSHSVIEKGQTVTLRCDPISGHDNLYWYRRVMGKEIKFLLHFVKESKQDESGMPNNRFLAERTGGTYSTLKVQPAELEDSGVYFCASSQWTGINTGELFFGEGSRLTVL.

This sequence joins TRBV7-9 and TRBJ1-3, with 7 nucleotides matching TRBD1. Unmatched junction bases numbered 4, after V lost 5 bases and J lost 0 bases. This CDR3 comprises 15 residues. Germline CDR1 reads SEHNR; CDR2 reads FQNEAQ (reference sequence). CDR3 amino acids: CASSPGQNSGNTIYF. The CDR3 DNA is TGTGCCAGCAGCCCGGGACAGAACTCTGGAAACACCATATATTTT.

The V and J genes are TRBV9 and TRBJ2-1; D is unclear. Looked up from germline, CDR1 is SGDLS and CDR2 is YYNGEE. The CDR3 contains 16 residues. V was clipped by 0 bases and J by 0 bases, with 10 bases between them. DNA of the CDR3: TGTGCCAGCAGCGTAGGAATCGGTAGCTCCTACAATGAGCAGTTCTTC. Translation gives CASSVGIGSSYNEQFF.

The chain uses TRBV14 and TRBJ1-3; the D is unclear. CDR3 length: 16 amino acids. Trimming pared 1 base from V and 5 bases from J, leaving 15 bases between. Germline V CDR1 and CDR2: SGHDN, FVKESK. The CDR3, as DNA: TGTGCCAGCAGCCAAGGAGGAGGAATCTTTCGAAACACCATATATTTT. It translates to CASSQGGGIFRNTIYF.

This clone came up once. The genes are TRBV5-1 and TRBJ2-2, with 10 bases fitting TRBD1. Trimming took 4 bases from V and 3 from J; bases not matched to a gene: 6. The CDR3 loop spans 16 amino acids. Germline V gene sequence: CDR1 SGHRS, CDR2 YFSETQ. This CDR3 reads CASSLGTGADTGELFF. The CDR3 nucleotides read TGCGCCAGCAGCCTAGGGACAGGGGCCGACACCGGGGAGCTGTTTTTT.

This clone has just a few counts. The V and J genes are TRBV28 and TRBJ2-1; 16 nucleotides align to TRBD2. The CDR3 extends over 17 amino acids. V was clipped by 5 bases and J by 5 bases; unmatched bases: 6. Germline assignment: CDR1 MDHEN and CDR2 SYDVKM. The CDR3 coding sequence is TGTGCCAGCAGTCCCTTGGGACTAGCGGGAGGGGACAATGAGCAGTTCTTC. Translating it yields CASSPLGLAGGDNEQFF.

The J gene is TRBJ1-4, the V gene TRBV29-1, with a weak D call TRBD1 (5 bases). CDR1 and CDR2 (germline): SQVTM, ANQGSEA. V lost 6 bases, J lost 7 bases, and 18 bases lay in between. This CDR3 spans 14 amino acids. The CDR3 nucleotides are TGCAGCGTCAACGGTCAGGGCTTTGGTGAAAAACTGTTTTTT. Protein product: CSVNGQGFGEKLFF.

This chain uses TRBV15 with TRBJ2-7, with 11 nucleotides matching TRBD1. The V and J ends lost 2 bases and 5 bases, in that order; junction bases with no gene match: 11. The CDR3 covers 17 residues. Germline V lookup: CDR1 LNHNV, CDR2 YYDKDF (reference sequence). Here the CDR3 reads CATSRLSGTGGIDEQYF. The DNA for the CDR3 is TGTGCCACCAGCAGACTTTCCGGGACAGGGGGTATCGACGAGCAGTACTTC. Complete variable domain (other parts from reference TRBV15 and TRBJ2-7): DAMVIQNPRYQVTQFGKPVTLSCSQTLNHNVMYWYQQKSSQAPKLLFHYYDKDFNNEADTPDNFQSRRPNTSFCFLDIRSPGLGDTAMYLCATSRLSGTGGIDEQYFGPGTRLTVT.

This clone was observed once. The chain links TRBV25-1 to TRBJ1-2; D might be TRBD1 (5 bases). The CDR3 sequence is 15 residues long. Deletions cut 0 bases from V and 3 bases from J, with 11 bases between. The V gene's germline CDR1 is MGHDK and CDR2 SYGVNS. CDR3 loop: CASSEYRGSHYGYTF. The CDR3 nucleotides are TGTGCCAGCAGTGAATATAGGGGCAGCCACTATGGCTACACCTTC.

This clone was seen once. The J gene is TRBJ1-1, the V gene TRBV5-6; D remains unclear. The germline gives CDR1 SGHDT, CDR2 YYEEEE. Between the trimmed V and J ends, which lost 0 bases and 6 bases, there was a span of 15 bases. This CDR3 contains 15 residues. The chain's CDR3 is CASSLGAGASPEAFF. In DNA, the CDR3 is TGTGCCAGCAGCTTGGGTGCGGGCGCCTCACCTGAAGCTTTCTTT.